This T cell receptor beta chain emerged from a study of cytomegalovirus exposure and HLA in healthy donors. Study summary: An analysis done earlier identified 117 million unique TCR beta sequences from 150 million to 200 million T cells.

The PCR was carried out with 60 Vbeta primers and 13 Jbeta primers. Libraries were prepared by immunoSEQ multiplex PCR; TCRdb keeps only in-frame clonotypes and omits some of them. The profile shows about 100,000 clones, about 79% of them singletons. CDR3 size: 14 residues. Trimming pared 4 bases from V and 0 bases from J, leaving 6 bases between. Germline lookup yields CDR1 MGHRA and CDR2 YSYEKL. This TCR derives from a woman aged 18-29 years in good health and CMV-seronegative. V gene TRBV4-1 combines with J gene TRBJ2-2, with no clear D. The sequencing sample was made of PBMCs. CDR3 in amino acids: CASSLYSNTGELFF. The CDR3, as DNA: TGCGCCAGCAGCCTCTACTCGAACACCGGGGAGCTGTTTTTT.